These 8 T cell receptor beta chains were all obtained from the same sample, sequenced in a study of shared clonotypes between healthy human individuals. Clones were read by immunoSEQ multiplex PCR, and TCRdb kept only the in-frame ones, dropping some. The sample has approximately 940,000 clones, less than 85% seen once. Sample: memory CD4+ T cells sorted from blood. Subset reported: CD45RA-negative fraction. The source of these receptors is a man aged 18 to 30 in good health.

This chain links TRBV9 with TRBJ2-1, with 13 bases lining up with TRBD2. The CDR3 length is 17 residues. Germline V gene lookup returns CDR1 SGDLS and CDR2 YYNGEE. Trimming at V came to 0 bases and at J to 10 bases, leaving 10 bases not matched to a gene. The CDR3 nucleotides read TGTGCCAGCAGCGTAGAAACTAGCGGGAGGGTGCTTGGGGAGCAGTTCTTC. It is translated as CASSVETSGRVLGEQFF.

The V and J genes are TRBV5-1 and TRBJ1-4; tentative D call: TRBD1 (5 bases). The CDR3 is 14 residues long. The germline V and J ends were trimmed by 5 bases and 0 bases, with 8 bases remaining between them. Germline V lookup: CDR1 SGHRS, CDR2 YFSETQ. This CDR3 is CASRLTATNEKLFF. Written as DNA, the CDR3 is TGCGCCAGCAGACTGACAGCAACTAATGAAAAACTGTTTTTT.

V usage is TRBV5-1 and J usage is TRBJ2-2, with 7 nucleotides matching TRBD1. Germline V CDR1 and CDR2: SGHRS, YFSETQ. Trimming cost V 4 bases and J 4 bases; bases outside gene matches: 10. The CDR3 is 16 residues long. The CDR3 is CASSLRQGTVTGELFF. The DNA for the CDR3 is TGCGCCAGCAGCCTACGACAGGGAACGGTCACCGGGGAGCTGTTTTTT.

This chain connects TRBV9 to TRBJ2-2; TRBD2 matches at 13 bases. Germline V gene sequence: CDR1 SGDLS, CDR2 YYNGEE. The junction had 4 bases not matched to a gene; V was cut back by 4 bases and J by 1 base. The CDR3 runs to 17 residues. DNA of the CDR3: TGTGCCAGCAGCCGTGGACTAGCGGGGGTGAACACCGGGGAGCTGTTTTTT. Amino acids: CASSRGLAGVNTGELFF.

CDR3 loop: CSPSIGGEQFF. CDR3 in DNA: TGCAGTCCGTCAATTGGGGGTGAGCAGTTCTTC. This sequence joins TRBV20-1 and TRBJ2-1; possibly TRBD1 or TRBD2 for D (5 bases each). V lost 8 bases to trimming and J lost 9 bases, with 14 bases between them. CDR1 is DFQATT and CDR2 is SNEGSKA in the germline V gene (reference sequence). The length of the CDR3 is 11 residues.

The J gene is TRBJ2-1, the V gene TRBV6-1; D unclear. Between the trimmed V and J ends, which lost 10 bases and 2 bases, there was a span of 9 bases. Per germline, CDR1 MNHNS and CDR2 SASEGT. The CDR3 extends over 12 amino acids. The CDR3 sequence is CATLVPYNEQFF. DNA for the CDR3: TGTGCCACCCTCGTTCCCTACAATGAGCAGTTCTTC.

Written as DNA, the CDR3 is TGTGCCAGCAGCTTAGCGCTCCTAGCGGGTCAAGAGACCCAGTACTTC. This sequence encodes CASSLALLAGQETQYF. This rearrangement joins TRBV7-9 to TRBJ2-5; 8 nucleotides align to TRBD2. Germline values: CDR1 SEHNR, CDR2 FQNEAQ (reference sequence). There are 16 residues in the CDR3. The V and J ends lost 0 bases and 2 bases, in that order; junction bases with no gene match: 5.

The chain combines TRBV5-6 with TRBJ1-2, with D unclear. Germline lookup yields CDR1 SGHDT and CDR2 YYEEEE. There are 13 residues in the CDR3. Trimming shortened V by 2 bases and J by 1 base, and 6 bases separated the two germline ends. The CDR3 sequence: CASSLPINYGYTF. The CDR3 nucleotides read TGTGCCAGCAGCTTACCAATTAACTATGGCTACACCTTC.